The clone carrying this T cell receptor beta chain was found a few times. The data stem from a study of blood T cell repertoires in COVID-19. Recruits, aged roughly 18 to 100 years, lived in around 24 US areas. In assigning cohorts, the study relied on participant-reported clinical history. In the 2 weeks before study entry, exposed participants met a COVID-19 case, which was PCR-confirmed or clinician-diagnosed. Per the original data handling: Nucleated cell number was recorded as an estimate derived from reference gene primer amplification. Clones were sequenced by immunoSEQ multiplex PCR, and TCRdb holds only the in-frame ones, with some missing. V, J and clone size are taken as reported in that table, and D and trimming were inferred from the DNA itself. The profile shows some 200,000 clones, 80% to 90% of them singletons. Germline-derived CDR1 and CDR2 are LNHNV and YYDKDF (reference sequence). After removal of 5 bases from V and 1 base from J, the junction contained 3 bases not matched to a gene. The CDR3 has 16 residues.

The origin of this receptor is a woman in her forties or fifties who had been exposed to COVID-19. The chain combines TRBV15 with TRBJ2-5, with 14 bases aligning to TRBD2. The source material was PBMCs or T cells enriched from blood (not recorded which). As DNA, the CDR3 is TGTGCCACCAGCCCCGGGACTAGCGGGGGCCAAGAGACCCAGTACTTC. Residues: CATSPGTSGGQETQYF.